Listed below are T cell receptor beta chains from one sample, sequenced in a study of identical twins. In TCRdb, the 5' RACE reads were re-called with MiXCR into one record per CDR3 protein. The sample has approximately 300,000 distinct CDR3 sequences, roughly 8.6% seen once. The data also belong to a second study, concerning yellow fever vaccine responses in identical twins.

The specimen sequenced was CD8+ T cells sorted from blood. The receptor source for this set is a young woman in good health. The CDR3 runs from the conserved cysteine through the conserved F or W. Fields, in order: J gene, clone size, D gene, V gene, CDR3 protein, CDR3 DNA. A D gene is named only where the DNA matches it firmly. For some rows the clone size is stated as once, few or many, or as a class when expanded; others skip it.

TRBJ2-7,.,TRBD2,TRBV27,CASSFAASGSYEQYF,TGTGCCAGCAGTTTTGCGGCTAGCGGTTCCTACGAGCAGTACTTC
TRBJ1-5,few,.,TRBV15,CATSRERGASNQPQHF,TGTGCCACCAGCAGGGAGAGGGGAGCTAGCAATCAGCCCCAGCATTTT
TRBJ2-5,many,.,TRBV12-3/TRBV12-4,CASTRTVEETQYF,TGTGCCAGCACCCGGACAGTTGAAGAGACCCAGTACTTC
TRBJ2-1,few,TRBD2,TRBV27,CASSKLAGGIHEQFF,TGTGCCAGCAGTAAACTAGCGGGAGGGATCCATGAGCAGTTCTTC
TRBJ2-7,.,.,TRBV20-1,CSASGTNIYEQYF,TGCAGTGCTTCCGGGACCAACATCTACGAGCAGTACTTC
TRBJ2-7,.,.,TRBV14,CASSQDPGRPPYEQYF,TGTGCCAGCAGCCAAGACCCGGGACGGCCTCCTTACGAGCAGTACTTC
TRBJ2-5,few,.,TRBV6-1,CASRPATEWETQYF,TGTGCCAGCAGACCGGCGACTGAATGGGAGACCCAGTACTTC
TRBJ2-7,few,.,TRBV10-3,CAIRGGGASSYEQYF,TGTGCCATCCGTGGAGGCGGGGCGAGCTCCTACGAGCAGTACTTC
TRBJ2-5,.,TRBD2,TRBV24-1,CATSDPIQTSGGQETQYF,TGTGCCACCAGTGATCCGATTCAGACTAGCGGGGGACAAGAGACCCAGTACTTC
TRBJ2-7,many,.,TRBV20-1,CSARDPGQGAYEQYF,TGCAGTGCTAGAGATCCTGGCCAAGGTGCCTACGAGCAGTACTTC
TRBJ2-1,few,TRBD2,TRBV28,CASTPRGAGAREQFF,TGTGCCAGCACACCCAGGGGAGCGGGAGCAAGGGAGCAGTTCTTC
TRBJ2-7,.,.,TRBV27,CASSYGGVEYEQYF,TGTGCCAGCAGTTATGGCGGGGTCGAGTACGAGCAGTACTTC
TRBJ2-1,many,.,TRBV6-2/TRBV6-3,CASSFPGVYNEQFF,TGTGCCAGCAGTTTCCCGGGGGTTTACAATGAGCAGTTCTTC
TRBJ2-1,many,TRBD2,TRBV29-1,CSASLAGDLDNEQFF,TGCAGCGCGTCTCTAGCGGGAGATTTGGACAATGAGCAGTTCTTC
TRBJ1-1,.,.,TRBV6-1,CASSGPEQRNKFNTEAFF,TGTGCCAGCAGCGGGCCAGAGCAACGGAACAAATTCAACACTGAAGCTTTCTTT
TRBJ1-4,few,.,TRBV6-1,CASSNRLGLSEKLFF,TGTGCCAGCAGTAACCGCTTGGGTCTCTCTGAAAAACTGTTTTTT
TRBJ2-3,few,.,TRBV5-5,CASSVPGRVVGTDTQYF,TGTGCCAGCAGCGTTCCGGGACGCGTCGTCGGCACAGATACGCAGTATTTT
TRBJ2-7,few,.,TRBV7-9,CASSLVHGYEQYF,TGTGCCAGCAGCTTAGTACACGGGTACGAGCAGTACTTC
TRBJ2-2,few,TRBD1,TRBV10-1,CASSVARGSTGELFF,TGCGCCAGCAGTGTAGCCAGGGGGAGCACCGGGGAGCTGTTTTTT
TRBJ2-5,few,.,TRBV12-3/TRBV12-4,CASSSTGLIGETQYF,TGTGCCAGCAGCTCCACAGGGTTAATAGGAGAGACCCAGTACTTC
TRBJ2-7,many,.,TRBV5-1,CASSLGTDTYEQYF,TGCGCCAGCAGCTTGGGGACAGACACCTACGAGCAGTACTTC
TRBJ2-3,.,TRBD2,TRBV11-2,CASPRPGLAGGYTDTQYF,TGTGCCAGCCCAAGGCCGGGACTAGCGGGGGGATACACAGATACGCAGTATTTT
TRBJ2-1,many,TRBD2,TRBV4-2,CASSQDRASGSNEQFF,TGTGCCAGCAGCCAAGATAGGGCTAGCGGGAGCAATGAGCAGTTCTTC
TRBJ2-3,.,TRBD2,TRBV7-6,CASSPSLAGTLDTQYF,TGTGCCAGCAGCCCTAGCCTAGCGGGGACCCTTGATACGCAGTATTTT
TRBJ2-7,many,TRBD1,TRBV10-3,CATNLTPGQGATSEQYF,TGTGCCACCAATCTAACCCCGGGACAGGGGGCAACTAGCGAGCAGTACTTC
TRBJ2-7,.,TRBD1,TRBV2,CASSPPRGQGNYEQYF,TGTGCCAGCTCCCCACCGCGTGGACAGGGAAACTACGAGCAGTACTTC
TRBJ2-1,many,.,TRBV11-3,CASSLAAGSGNEQFF,TGTGCCAGCAGCTTAGCGGCGGGATCAGGCAATGAGCAGTTCTTC
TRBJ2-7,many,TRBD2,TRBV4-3,CASSQQLAGVRYEQYF,TGCGCCAGCAGCCAACAACTAGCGGGAGTTAGGTACGAGCAGTACTTC
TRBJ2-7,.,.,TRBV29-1,CSVEGHSSYEQYF,TGCAGCGTGGAGGGACATAGCTCCTACGAGCAGTACTTC
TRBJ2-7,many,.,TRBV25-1,CASSEWADRHYF,TGTGCCAGCAGTGAATGGGCAGACAGGCACTACTTC
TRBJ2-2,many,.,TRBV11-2,CASILTAGWPGELFF,TGTGCCAGCATCCTGACAGCGGGTTGGCCCGGGGAGCTGTTTTTT
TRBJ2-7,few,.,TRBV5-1,CASSLDPQKGFEQYF,TGCGCCAGCAGCTTAGATCCTCAGAAGGGCTTCGAGCAGTACTTC
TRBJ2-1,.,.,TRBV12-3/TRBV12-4,CTSSLALGGNYPYNEQFF,TGTACCAGCAGTTTAGCGCTGGGCGGGAACTACCCGTACAATGAGCAGTTCTTC
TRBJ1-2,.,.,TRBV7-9,CASSPGRGDGYTF,TGTGCCAGCAGCCCAGGGAGAGGAGATGGCTACACCTTC
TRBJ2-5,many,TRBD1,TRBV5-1,CASTDRVRETQYF,TGCGCCAGCACCGACAGGGTCCGGGAGACCCAGTACTTC
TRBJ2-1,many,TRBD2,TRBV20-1,CSARGSGDYNEQFF,TGCAGTGCTAGGGGTAGCGGGGATTACAATGAGCAGTTCTTC
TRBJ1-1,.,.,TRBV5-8,CASSLTGFNTEAFF,TGTGCCAGCAGCTTGACGGGCTTTAACACTGAAGCTTTCTTT
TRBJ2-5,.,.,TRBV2,CASSRSGTAVLETQYF,TGTGCCAGCAGTAGGAGCGGGACAGCCGTTCTGGAGACCCAGTACTTC
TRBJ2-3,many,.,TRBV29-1,CSVVRASRRSTDTQYF,TGCAGCGTGGTCCGGGCTTCCCGGCGAAGCACAGATACGCAGTATTTT
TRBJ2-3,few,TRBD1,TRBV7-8,CASSDLTGGDTQYF,TGTGCCAGCAGCGACCTGACAGGGGGAGATACGCAGTATTTT
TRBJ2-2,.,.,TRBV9,CASSPSVLSTGELFF,TGTGCCAGCAGCCCGAGCGTTCTGAGCACCGGGGAGCTGTTTTTT
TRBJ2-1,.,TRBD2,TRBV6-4,CASSAKDPSGSNEQFF,TGTGCCAGCAGTGCGAAGGATCCTAGCGGGAGTAATGAGCAGTTCTTC
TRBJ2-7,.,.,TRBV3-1,CASSQNNYEQYF,TGTGCCAGCAGCCAGAATAATTACGAGCAGTACTTC
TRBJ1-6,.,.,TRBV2,CASSEVKGTYNSPLHF,TGTGCCAGCAGTGAAGTTAAGGGAACCTATAATTCACCCCTCCACTTT
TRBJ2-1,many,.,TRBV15,CATSRAGGGYNEQFF,TGTGCCACCAGCAGAGCGGGGGGCGGGTACAATGAGCAGTTCTTC
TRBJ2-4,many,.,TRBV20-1,CSALNVAKNIQYF,TGCAGTGCACTAAACGTAGCCAAAAACATTCAGTACTTC